Listed below are T cell receptor beta chains from one sample, sequenced in a study of radiation and T cells in renal cell carcinoma. TCRdb's copy holds only in-frame clones and misses some; the assay was immunoSEQ multiplex PCR. This sample carries around 100,000 clones, around 80% of them seen once, and the ten largest clones take approximately 6.9%. The sample in question was blood, obtained from a patient whose treatment included radiotherapy and nephrectomy. The receptors originated from a man aged 55 to 69 with renal cell carcinoma. Each CDR3 is given with its conserved first and last residue.

V gene	J gene	CDR3 protein
TRBV2	TRBJ2-3	CASSRRPRRTDTQYF
TRBV6-4	TRBJ2-1	CASSDSTSGSNEQFF
TRBV19	TRBJ1-1	CASYHQGGSEAFF
TRBV7-3	TRBJ2-7	CASSLTPSGYEQYF
TRBV9	TRBJ2-1	CASSVEHEQFF
TRBV29-1	TRBJ2-2	CSVGDSSNTGELFF
TRBV18	TRBJ2-7	CASSPPPAGLTYEQYF
TRBV29-1	TRBJ2-7	CSVFEGSKTYEQYF
TRBV28	TRBJ1-1	CASNRVRGPTMNTEAFF
TRBV5-1	TRBJ2-6	CASSLPRGSSGANVLTF
TRBV7-2	TRBJ2-5	CASSTGTRGAETQYF
TRBV5-4	TRBJ2-5	CASSLAGTGIDTQYF
TRBV7-9	TRBJ2-7	CASSPPASYEQYF
TRBV7-2	TRBJ2-7	CASSLVSSRDVPYEQYF
TRBV5-8	TRBJ2-2	CASSLVAVGELFF
TRBV11-2	TRBJ2-5	CASSLGSGGETQYF
TRBV7-9	TRBJ1-4	CASSLAGPINEKLFF
TRBV5-7	TRBJ1-5	CASSLGREGNQPQHF
TRBV27	TRBJ2-7	CASNFGHRGPLGAYF
TRBV28	TRBJ2-7	CASSPDRVGEQYF
TRBV15	TRBJ2-1	CATSFGKQNNEQFF
TRBV29-1	TRBJ2-5	CSADKTNGETQYF
TRBV11-3	TRBJ2-7	CASSPGLAGGEQYF
TRBV5-1	TRBJ2-1	CASSSVGRDFNEQFF
TRBV6-1	TRBJ1-3	CASKTGPEGNTIYF
TRBV6-5	TRBJ2-2	CASSYSTGSNTGELFF
TRBV2	TRBJ2-5	CASSILAGGPLPYF
TRBV4-3	TRBJ2-7	CASSQDLTSGSYEQYF